The 23 T cell receptor beta chains in this list originate from one sample, sequenced in a study of blood T cell repertoires in COVID-19. The data were produced by immunoSEQ multiplex PCR, yet TCRdb's version contains in-frame clones alone and is incomplete. The sample holds 55,000 to 65,000 clones, roughly four fifths seen once. Sequenced input: peripheral blood. The receptors shown here come from a man aged 60-69 years with COVID-19, enrolled during active disease.

V is TRBV3-1 (or the pseudogene TRBV3-2) and J is TRBJ2-1, with 9 nucleotides matching TRBD2. The germline V gene has CDR1 LGHDT and CDR2 YNNKEL (reference sequence). Losses at the gene ends were 0 bases for V and 2 bases for J; bases not matched to a gene: 5. This CDR3 spans 17 amino acids. Here the CDR3 DNA reads TGTGCCAGCAGCCAAGATGTCAGACTAGCGGCCTACAATGAGCAGTTCTTC. Translated, it gives CASSQDVRLAAYNEQFF.

The V call is TRBV7-6, the J call TRBJ2-7; 10 positions agree with TRBD2. The CDR3 is made up of 15 amino acids. Germline V gene data show CDR1 as SGHVS and CDR2 as FNYEAQ. With V trimmed by 5 bases and J by 6 bases, 10 bases remained unmatched. This CDR3 is CASSHELAGVPEQYF. CDR3 in DNA: TGTGCCAGCAGCCACGAGCTAGCGGGAGTACCCGAGCAGTACTTC.

The rearrangement uses TRBV2 and TRBJ2-7; 8 positions match TRBD2. This CDR3 has 14 residues. Germline CDR1 SNHLY, CDR2 FYNNEI. V lost 3 bases and J lost 12; bases outside the gene matches: 13. The CDR3 here is CASSDPSGRSRGYF. The CDR3, as DNA: TGTGCCAGCAGTGACCCTAGCGGGCGTAGCAGGGGGTACTTC. Together with reference TRBV2 and TRBJ2-7, the CDR3 gives the full variable domain: EPEVTQTPSHQVTQMGQEVILRCVPISNHLYFYWYRQILGQKVEFLVSFYNNEISEKSEIFDDQFSVERPDGSNFTLKIRSTKLEDSAMYFCASSDPSGRSRGYFGPGTRLTVT.

The chain uses TRBV12-5 and TRBJ2-7; perhaps TRBD2 as D (6 bases). Germline CDR1 reads LGHNT; CDR2 reads FRNRAP. V lost 5 bases and J 2 bases, leaving 10 bases between the germline ends. The length of the CDR3 is 13 residues. As DNA, the CDR3 is TGTGCTAGTGGTGCGGGACTTCCCTACGAGCAGTACTTC. It codes for CASGAGLPYEQYF.

The chain uses TRBV7-2 and TRBJ2-3, with D possibly TRBD1 on 5 matching bases. Between the trimmed V and J ends, which lost 1 base and 5 bases, there was a span of 10 bases. This CDR3 has 14 residues. CDR1 is SGHTA and CDR2 is FQGNSA in the germline V gene. CDR3 DNA: TGTGCCAGCAGCTTAGAACAGGCGGAAGATACGCAGTATTTT. It codes for CASSLEQAEDTQYF.

The chain employs TRBV19 and TRBJ2-6; 10 nucleotides line up with TRBD1. V shed 2 bases and J 0 bases; nucleotides not matched to a gene: 10. Germline values: CDR1 LNHDA, CDR2 SQIVND (reference sequence). This CDR3 has 20 amino acids. The CDR3 DNA is TGTGCCAGTAGTATACTCACCGGGACAGGGGCACACTCTGGGGCCAACGTCCTGACTTTC. Translated: CASSILTGTGAHSGANVLTF. The full variable domain, in which reference TRBV19 and TRBJ2-6 provide the parts outside the CDR3, is DGGITQSPKYLFRKEGQNVTLSCEQNLNHDAMYWYRQDPGQGLRLIYYSQIVNDFQKGDIAEGYSVSREKKESFPLTVTSAQKNPTAFYLCASSILTGTGAHSGANVLTFGAGSRLTVL.

The chain links TRBV18 to TRBJ2-2; the D is unclear. Germline V lookup: CDR1 KGHSH, CDR2 LQKENI. Trimming left V 0 bases short and J 5 bases short, with 13 bases between. The CDR3 spans 16 residues. CDR3 DNA: TGTGCCAGCTCACCACCCAATAGAGGTGAAACCGGGGAGCTGTTTTTT. This sequence encodes CASSPPNRGETGELFF.

The chain joins TRBV5-5 to TRBJ1-5; weak D call: TRBD1 (6 bases). Trimming took 2 bases from V and 5 from J, leaving 11 bases between them. Germline lookup yields CDR1 SGHKS and CDR2 YYEKEE (reference sequence). The CDR3 is 14 residues long. The CDR3 DNA reads as TGTGCCAGCAGCTTCGGGGGGCCGTATCAGCCCCAGCATTTT. It is translated as CASSFGGPYQPQHF.

This clone has just a few counts. The rearrangement joins TRBV14 to TRBJ2-7; the D gene is possibly TRBD1 (6 bases). The CDR3 is made up of 15 amino acids. Trimming removed 3 bases from V and 4 bases from J, with 16 bases in between. Germline V gene data show CDR1 as SGHDN and CDR2 as FVKESK. The CDR3 nucleotides are TGTGCCAGCAGCCAGACAGGACTTACCCCTTACGAGCAGTACTTC. It codes for CASSQTGLTPYEQYF.

A few counts support this clone. The V gene is TRBV11-3, the J gene TRBJ2-2, with D possibly TRBD2 on 6 matching bases. The ends were cut back, 6 bases at V and 4 bases at J, with 15 bases in the middle. Per the germline V gene, CDR1 is SGHNT and CDR2 is YENEEA. The CDR3 sequence is 15 residues long. The CDR3 nucleotides are TGTGCCAGCAGTCCAGGGAGGATAAGCACCGGGGAGCTGTTTTTT. Translating it yields CASSPGRISTGELFF. Full variable domain (remainder filled in from reference TRBV11-3 and TRBJ2-2): EAGVVQSPRYKIIEKKQPVAFWCNPISGHNTLYWYLQNLGQGPELLIRYENEEAVDDSQLPKDRFSAERLKGVDSTLKIQPAELGDSAVYLCASSPGRISTGELFFGEGSRLTVL.

This chain joins TRBV19 and TRBJ2-4; weak D call: TRBD1 (6 bases). The CDR3 length is 12 residues. Germline CDR1 and CDR2: LNHDA and SQIVND (reference sequence). The ends were cut back, 6 bases at V and 6 bases at J, with 9 bases in the middle. The CDR3 sequence: CASRGAGNIQYF. CDR3 bases: TGTGCCAGTAGGGGGGCTGGAAACATTCAGTACTTC.

V and J are TRBV7-2 and TRBJ1-5, with no clear D. Germline V gives CDR1 SGHTA, CDR2 FQGNSA. V lost 5 bases, J lost 8 bases, and 16 bases lay in between. The CDR3 contains 14 residues. In nucleotides, the CDR3 is TGTGCCAGCAGCCCTGGGCGGGGAGCTAAGCCCCAGCATTTT. Residues: CASSPGRGAKPQHF.

V usage is TRBV14 and J usage is TRBJ2-5, with 14 bases matching TRBD2. With 4 bases clipped from V and 5 bases from J, the junction kept 12 bases outside the gene matches. The CDR3 sequence is 18 residues long. Germline lookup yields CDR1 SGHDN and CDR2 FVKESK. DNA of the CDR3: TGTGCCAGCAGCCTTGGGACTAGCGGGGGTATCGAGTTGGAGACCCAGTACTTC. Protein sequence: CASSLGTSGGIELETQYF.

The chain is built from TRBV5-1 and TRBJ1-2; D possibly corresponds to TRBD1 (6 bases). CDR1 is SGHRS, CDR2 YFSETQ, per germline. The CDR3 consists of 13 residues. V lost 0 bases, J lost 3 bases, and 6 bases lay in between. The CDR3 DNA is TGCGCCAGCAGCTTGGGGACAGACTATGGCTACACCTTC. Residues: CASSLGTDYGYTF. Filled out from reference TRBV5-1 and TRBJ1-2, the complete variable domain reads KAGVTQTPRYLIKTRGQQVTLSCSPISGHRSVSWYQQTPGQGLQFLFEYFSETQRNKGNFPGRFSGRQFSNSRSEMNVSTLELGDSALYLCASSLGTDYGYTFGSGTRLTVV.

The chain is built from TRBV30 and TRBJ1-4; TRBD1 matches at 9 bases. The V gene's germline CDR1 is GTSNPN and CDR2 SVGIG (reference sequence). The CDR3 is 13 amino acids. V shed 5 bases, J shed 8 bases, and the junction held 6 bases outside the gene matches. The CDR3: CAWAGTGYEKLFF. The CDR3 nucleotides read TGTGCCTGGGCCGGGACAGGGTACGAAAAACTGTTTTTT. The full variable domain, rest sourced from reference TRBV30 and TRBJ1-4, is SQTIHQWPATLVQPVGSPLSLECTVEGTSNPNLYWYRQAAGRGLQLLFYSVGIGQISSEVPQNLSASRPQDRQFILSSKKLLLSDSGFYLCAWAGTGYEKLFFGSGTQLSVL.

The V and J genes are TRBV12-5 and TRBJ2-3; D is perhaps TRBD2 (5 bases). CDR1 and CDR2 (germline): LGHNT, FRNRAP. The V end was cut by 2 bases, the J end by 3 bases, with 9 bases between. There are 14 residues in the CDR3. CDR3 sequence: CASGLTGGTDTQYF. Written as DNA, the CDR3 is TGTGCTAGTGGTTTGACGGGCGGGACAGATACGCAGTATTTT.

The genes are TRBV5-1 and TRBJ2-7; maybe TRBD2 (6 bases). The CDR3 has 13 amino acids. The germline V and J ends were trimmed by 2 bases and 2 bases, with 8 bases remaining between them. Germline V CDR1 and CDR2: SGHRS, YFSETQ. The CDR3 sequence is CASSLPGAYEQYF. CDR3 in DNA: TGCGCCAGCAGCTTACCGGGAGCCTACGAGCAGTACTTC.

The chain uses TRBV25-1 and TRBJ2-3, with 10 bases identical to TRBD1. Germline V gene lookup returns CDR1 MGHDK and CDR2 SYGVNS. The junction had 5 bases not matched to a gene; V was cut back by 5 bases and J by 0 bases. The CDR3 is 16 amino acids. This CDR3 is CASSKRTGGSTDTQYF. The DNA for the CDR3 is TGTGCCAGCAGTAAGCGGACAGGGGGAAGCACAGATACGCAGTATTTT.

V is TRBV18 and J is TRBJ2-1, with D unresolved. The CDR3 totals 13 residues. Germline loops: CDR1 KGHSH, CDR2 LQKENI. V shed 0 bases and J shed 7 bases, with 7 bases lying between them. The CDR3 coding sequence is TGTGCCAGCTCACCACCGGCTAGAAATGAGCAGTTCTTC. Encoded protein: CASSPPARNEQFF.

Points on this clone: A junction end diverges from the germline sequence, so it may reflect a read error. V gene TRBV3-1 (or the pseudogene TRBV3-2) combines with J gene TRBJ2-1; the D gene is possibly TRBD1 (5 bases). The V gene's germline CDR1 is LGHDT and CDR2 YNNKEL (reference sequence). The CDR3 is 13 amino acids. The CDR3: CASSQDRGRVRIF. For the CDR3, the DNA is TGTGCCAGCAGCCAAGATCGTGGCAGGGTCAGGATCTTC.

The rearrangement joins TRBV7-9 to TRBJ1-2; 7 positions agree with TRBD1. V trimming: 5 bases; J trimming: 5 bases; junction bases outside the gene matches: 8. In germline, CDR1 is SEHNR, CDR2 FQNEAQ (reference sequence). The CDR3 spans 14 residues. The CDR3 loop is CASSKGANQYGYTF. In DNA, the CDR3 is TGTGCCAGCAGCAAGGGGGCAAACCAATATGGCTACACCTTC.

The gene calls are TRBV27 and TRBJ1-5, with D perhaps TRBD1 (5 bases). The CDR3 runs 13 residues. The germline V gene encodes CDR1 MNHEY and CDR2 SMNVEV (reference sequence). V was pared by 2 bases and J by 4 bases, with 6 bases between. The CDR3 loop is CASSLRQNQPQHF. DNA of the CDR3: TGTGCCAGCAGTTTACGACAGAATCAGCCCCAGCATTTT.

This clone turned up a few times. CDR3 in DNA: TGTGCCAGCAGCCCCCGGGAGGGAAACTCCTACAATGAGCAGTTCTTC. Translated, it gives CASSPREGNSYNEQFF. The chain is built from TRBV7-2 and TRBJ2-1; 8 nucleotides match TRBD2. V lost 5 bases and J lost 0; bases outside the gene matches: 6. CDR3 size: 16 residues. Per germline, CDR1 SGHTA and CDR2 FQGNSA.